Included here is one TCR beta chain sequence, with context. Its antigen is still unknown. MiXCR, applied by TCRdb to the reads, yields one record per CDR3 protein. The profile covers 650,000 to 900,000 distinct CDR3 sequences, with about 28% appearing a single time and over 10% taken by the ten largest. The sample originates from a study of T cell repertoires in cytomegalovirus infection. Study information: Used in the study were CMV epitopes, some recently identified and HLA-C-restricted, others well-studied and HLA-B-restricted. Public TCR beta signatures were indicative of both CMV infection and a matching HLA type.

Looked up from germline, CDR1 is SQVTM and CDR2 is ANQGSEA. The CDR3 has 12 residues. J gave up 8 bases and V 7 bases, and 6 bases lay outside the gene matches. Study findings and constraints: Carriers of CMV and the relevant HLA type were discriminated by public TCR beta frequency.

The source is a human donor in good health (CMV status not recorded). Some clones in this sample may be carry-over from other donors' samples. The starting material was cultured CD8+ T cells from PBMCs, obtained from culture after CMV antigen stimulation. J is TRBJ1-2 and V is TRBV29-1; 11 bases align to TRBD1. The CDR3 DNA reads TGCAGCGGAGGGACAGGGGGAAACGGCTACACCTTC. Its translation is CSGGTGGNGYTF. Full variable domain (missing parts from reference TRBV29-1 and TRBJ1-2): SAVISQKPSRDICQRGTSLTIQCQVDSQVTMMFWYRQQPGQSLTLIATANQGSEATYESGFVIDKFPISRPNLTFSTLTVSNMSPEDSSIYLCSGGTGGNGYTFGSGTRLTVV.